The text below deals with one T cell receptor beta chain. The sample belongs to a study of blood T cell repertoires in COVID-19. Whole-study context: Spain, Italy and the United States supplied samples that represented acute and convalescent COVID-19.

Germline CDR1 and CDR2: SGHNT and YYREEE (reference sequence). The germline V and J ends were trimmed by 2 bases and 8 bases, with 13 bases remaining between them. The CDR3 runs to 14 residues. Method: immunoSEQ multiplex PCR; TCRdb's copy keeps in-frame clones and lacks some. This table has about 78,000 clones, around 86% appearing once. The V and J genes are TRBV5-4 and TRBJ1-4; D gene uncertain. This TCR was recovered from a middle-aged man with active or convalescent COVID-19. The sequencing sample was made of peripheral blood. As DNA, the CDR3 is TGTGCCAGCAGCTTCCCAACATATTACGAAAAACTGTTTTTT. Amino acids: CASSFPTYYEKLFF.